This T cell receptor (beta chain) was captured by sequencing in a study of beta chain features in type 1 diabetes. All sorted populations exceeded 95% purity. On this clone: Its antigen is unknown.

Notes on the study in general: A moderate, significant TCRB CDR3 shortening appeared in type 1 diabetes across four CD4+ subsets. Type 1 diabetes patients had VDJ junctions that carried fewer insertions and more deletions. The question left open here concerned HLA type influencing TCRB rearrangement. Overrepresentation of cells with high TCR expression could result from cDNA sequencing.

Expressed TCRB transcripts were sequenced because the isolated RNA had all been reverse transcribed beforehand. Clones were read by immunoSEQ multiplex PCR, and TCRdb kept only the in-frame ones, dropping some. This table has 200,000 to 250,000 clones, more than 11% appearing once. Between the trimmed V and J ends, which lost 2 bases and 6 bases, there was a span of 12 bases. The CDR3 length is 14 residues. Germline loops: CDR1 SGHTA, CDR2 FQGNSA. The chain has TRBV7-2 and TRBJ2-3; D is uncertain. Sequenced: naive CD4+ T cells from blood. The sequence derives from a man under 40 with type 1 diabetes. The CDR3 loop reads CASSLTTVLDTQYF. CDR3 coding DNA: TGTGCCAGCAGCTTAACGACTGTGCTGGATACGCAGTATTTT.